This TCR beta chain was captured in a study of blood T cell repertoires in COVID-19 (TCRdb year 2020). Regarding the research as a whole: The collaborator samples originated in the United States, Italy and Spain and spanned the acute and convalescent phases of COVID-19. The prospective study material was composed of cDNA or gDNA derived from T cells, B-cell-depleted T cells, or PBMCs. The dataset comprised deeply sampled blood TCRbeta repertoires from subjects exposed to, actively infected with, or recovered from COVID-19. The repertoires were released in a freely available public database meant as a resource for research on the immune response to SARS-CoV-2. Samples came from the ongoing ImmuneRACE study (first 160 participants) plus 1,254 subjects from 6 global collaborators. Sample metadata almost always included a de-identified subject ID, COVID-19 status, age in years and sex. Where available, HLA class I and class II types were obtained from metadata supplied by the sample provider rather than from assay-based typing.

Comment on this clone: The antigen this receptor binds is unknown. Qualities for individual bases were not recorded, and no much larger clone is one base off.

Collaborating institutions collected whole blood in K2EDTA tubes following their own protocols. Collaborator samples were shipped for TCRbeta analysis as frozen whole blood, isolated PBMCs, or DNA extracted from either sample type. Results the study describes overall, beyond this receptor: The amount of clinical and demographic metadata varied by source and participant and was provided uncurated.

TCRbeta CDR3 regions were amplified from genomic DNA using the immunoSEQ Assay, a bias-controlled multiplex PCR. In the paper's pipeline: The number of nucleated cells in each sample was estimated from the amplification of reference gene primers within the assay. Sequence reads were collapsed and filtered to measure the absolute abundance of every unique TCRbeta CDR3 rearrangement. For each sample, productive Simpson clonality was calculated as the square root of Simpson's diversity index over productive rearrangements. The table comes from immuneACCESS by way of TCRdb, which keeps in-frame sequences with V and J called. Part of the clones is missing from these tables; in studies checked, under half for an unresolved V gene and the rest for unknown reasons. V and J calls and clone size come straight from that table; D and trimming were deduced from the DNA. The sample table lists under 350,000 clones, 85% to 90% of them with a count of one. Roughly 1.3% of the sample is in the top ten clones.

There are 15 amino acids in the CDR3, from cysteine to phenylalanine inclusive. The entry retains the CDR3 DNA only, 45 bases that are in frame from base 1. CDR1 LGHDT and CDR2 YNNKEL were looked up in the germline V gene (reference sequence). The germline V and J ends show losses of 3 bases and 7 bases respectively, and no gene match explains 4 bases of the junction. The source of this sequence is a man aged 65 to 85 with acute or convalescent COVID-19. The V gene is TRBV3-1 (or the pseudogene TRBV3-2) and the J gene is TRBJ2-1; TRBD1 matches 12 bases in the middle. Input material: peripheral blood. The bases read TGTGCCAGCAGCCAGGGGACAGGGGGCAGGAATGAGCAGTTCTTC. This gives the protein CASSQGTGGRNEQFF.